This note documents a single T cell receptor (beta chain) sequence. Its antigen remains unknown. Each CDR3 protein is one row after TCRdb ran MiXCR on the 5' RACE reads. The table includes under 350,000 distinct CDR3 sequences, roughly 4.3% detected once. The record originates from a study of T cells after yellow fever vaccination. Across the study: SMART-Seq v4 Ultra Low Input prepared libraries from low-cell fractions.

Overall study results and limits: Peaking faster, on day 5 versus 15, the secondary response was nonetheless weaker. A limited proportion of clonotypes was detected within both the CD4 and CD8 compartments. Most primary-vaccination clones reappeared after the booster (approximately 95% CD4, 75% to 90% CD8).

CDR1 and CDR2 (germline): SGHRS, YFSETQ. Trimming took off 3 bases at V and 6 bases at J, with 12 bases between the two ends. This CDR3 is 13 amino acids long. The receptor was isolated from a man between 18 and 29 years old who received the YFV17D yellow fever vaccine. The sequencing here drew on PBMCs, taken 5 days after the yellow fever booster vaccination. The chain is built from TRBV5-1 and TRBJ1-2; D possibly corresponds to TRBD1 (6 bases). The chain's CDR3 is CASSSLQGNGYTF. The CDR3 DNA follows: TGCGCCAGCAGCTCTCTACAGGGTAATGGCTACACCTTC.